This TCR beta chain came from a study of blood T cell repertoires in COVID-19. Study at large: T cells, B-cell-depleted T cells, or PBMCs supplied cDNA or gDNA.

Method: immunoSEQ multiplex PCR; TCRdb's copy keeps in-frame clones and lacks some. The sample holds over 45,000 clones, about 76% seen once. In germline, CDR1 is SGHRS, CDR2 YFSETQ. Trimming removed 5 bases from V and 7 bases from J, with 16 bases in between. The CDR3 runs 13 residues. This sequence originates from a human donor with active or convalescent COVID-19. The donor label of this sample is uncertain. The rearrangement joins TRBV5-1 to TRBJ2-7; D perhaps matches TRBD2 (6 bases). The sample comprised peripheral blood. The CDR3 sequence: CASRERGGREQYF. The CDR3 DNA sequence: TGCGCCAGCAGAGAGAGGGGAGGACGGGAGCAGTACTTC.